The entry below describes one TCR beta chain. Its antigen remains unknown. This sample is drawn from a study of T-cell reconstitution after alpha-beta-depleted transplantation in children. Overall study results and limits: The study reportedly traced alpha-beta T cells about two months after transplant to several hundred expanded graft clones.

Unique molecular identifiers were incorporated when the TCRbeta library was constructed. TCRdb reprocessed the PCR reads with MiXCR, giving one entry per CDR3 protein. Among some 200,000 distinct CDR3 sequences listed, 5.5% to 7% were seen once. With 2 bases removed from V and 0 bases from J, the gap between germline ends came to 20 bases. From germline, CDR1 is ENHRY and CDR2 SYGVKD. The CDR3 sequence is 18 residues long. Sample: PBMCs, taken before TCRalphabeta/CD19-depleted stem cell transplant. The chain employs TRBV10-3 and TRBJ2-7; D is perhaps TRBD1 (6 bases). This receptor was identified in a girl under three years old with combined immunodeficiency, due to receive a stem cell transplant. The CDR3 sequence is CAISEVSVGAWSSYEQYF. In DNA form, the CDR3 reads TGTGCCATCAGTGAGGTCAGCGTGGGGGCTTGGAGCTCCTACGAGCAGTACTTC.